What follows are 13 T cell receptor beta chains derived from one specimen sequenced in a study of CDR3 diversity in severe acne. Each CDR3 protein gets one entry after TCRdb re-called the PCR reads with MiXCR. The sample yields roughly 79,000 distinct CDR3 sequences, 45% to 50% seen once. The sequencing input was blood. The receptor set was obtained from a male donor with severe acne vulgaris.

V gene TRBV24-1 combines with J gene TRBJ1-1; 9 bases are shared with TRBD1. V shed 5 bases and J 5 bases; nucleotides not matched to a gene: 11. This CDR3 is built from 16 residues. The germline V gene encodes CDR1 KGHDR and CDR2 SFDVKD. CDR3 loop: CATSASPGQGNTEAFF. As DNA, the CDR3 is TGTGCCACCAGTGCTAGCCCGGGACAGGGCAATACTGAAGCTTTCTTT.

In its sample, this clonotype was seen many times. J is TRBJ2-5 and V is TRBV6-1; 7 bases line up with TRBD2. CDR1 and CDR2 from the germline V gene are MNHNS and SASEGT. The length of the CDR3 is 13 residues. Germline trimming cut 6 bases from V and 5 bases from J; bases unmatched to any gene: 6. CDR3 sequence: CASSMRERETQYF. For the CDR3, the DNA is TGTGCCAGCAGCATGCGGGAGCGGGAGACCCAGTACTTC.

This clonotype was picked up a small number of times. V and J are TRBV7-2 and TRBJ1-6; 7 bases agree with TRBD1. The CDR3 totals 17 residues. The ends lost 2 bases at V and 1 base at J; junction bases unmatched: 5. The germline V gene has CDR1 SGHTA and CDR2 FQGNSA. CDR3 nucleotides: TGTGCCAGCAGCTTAAGAGGGACAGCGTCCTATAATTCACCCCTCCACTTT. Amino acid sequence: CASSLRGTASYNSPLHF. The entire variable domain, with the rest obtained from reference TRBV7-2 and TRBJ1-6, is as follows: GAGVSQSPSNKVTEKGKDVELRCDPISGHTALYWYRQSLGQGLEFLIYFQGNSAPDKSGLPSDRFSAERTGGSVSTLTIQRTQQEDSAVYLCASSLRGTASYNSPLHFGNGTRLTVT.

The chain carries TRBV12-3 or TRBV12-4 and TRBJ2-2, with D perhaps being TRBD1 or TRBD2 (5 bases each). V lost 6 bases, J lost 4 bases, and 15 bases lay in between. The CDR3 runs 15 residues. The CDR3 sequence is CASSSGIGGTGELFF. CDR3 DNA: TGTGCCAGCAGCTCTGGGATTGGGGGCACCGGGGAGCTGTTTTTT.

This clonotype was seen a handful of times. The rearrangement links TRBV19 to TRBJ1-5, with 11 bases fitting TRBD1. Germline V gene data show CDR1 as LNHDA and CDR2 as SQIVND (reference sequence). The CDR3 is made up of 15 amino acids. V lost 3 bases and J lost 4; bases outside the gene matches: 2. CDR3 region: CASSMDRGLNQPQHF. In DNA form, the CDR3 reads TGTGCCAGTAGTATGGACAGGGGGCTAAATCAGCCCCAGCATTTT.

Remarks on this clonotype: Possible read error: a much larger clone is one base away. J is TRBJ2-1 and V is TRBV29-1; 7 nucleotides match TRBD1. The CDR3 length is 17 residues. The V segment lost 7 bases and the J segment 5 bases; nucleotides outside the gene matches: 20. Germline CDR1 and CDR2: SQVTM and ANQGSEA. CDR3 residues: CSAESDGTEGLHNEQFF. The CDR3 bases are TGCAGCGCCGAGAGTGACGGGACAGAGGGCTTACACAATGAGCAGTTCTTC.

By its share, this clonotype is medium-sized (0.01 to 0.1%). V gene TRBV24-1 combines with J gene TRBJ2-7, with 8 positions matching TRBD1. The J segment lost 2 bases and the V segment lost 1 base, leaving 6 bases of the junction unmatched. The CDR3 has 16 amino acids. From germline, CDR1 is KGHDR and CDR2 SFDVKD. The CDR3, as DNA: TGTGCCACCAGTGATTTAACTTGGACAGGGACCTACGAGCAGTACTTC. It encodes CATSDLTWTGTYEQYF.

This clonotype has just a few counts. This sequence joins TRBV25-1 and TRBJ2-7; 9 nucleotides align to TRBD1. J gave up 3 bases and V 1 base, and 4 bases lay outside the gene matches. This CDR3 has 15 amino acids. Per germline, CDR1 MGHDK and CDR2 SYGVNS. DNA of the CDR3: TGTGCCAGCAGTGAATTGCAGACAGGGGGCTACGAGCAGTACTTC. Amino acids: CASSELQTGGYEQYF.

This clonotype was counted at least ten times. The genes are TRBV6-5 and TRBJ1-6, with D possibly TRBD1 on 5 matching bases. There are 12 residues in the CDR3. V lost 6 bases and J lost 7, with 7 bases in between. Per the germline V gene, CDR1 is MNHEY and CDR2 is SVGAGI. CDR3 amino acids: CASSRTNSPLHF. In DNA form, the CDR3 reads TGTGCCAGCAGCCGGACAAATTCACCCCTCCACTTT.

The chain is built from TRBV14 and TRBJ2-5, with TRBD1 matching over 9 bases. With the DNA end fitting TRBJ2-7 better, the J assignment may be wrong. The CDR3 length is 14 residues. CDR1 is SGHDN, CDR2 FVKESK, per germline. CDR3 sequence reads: CASSPRTGDYEQYF. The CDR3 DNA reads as TGTGCCAGCAGCCCTCGGACAGGGGACTACGAGCAGTACTTC.

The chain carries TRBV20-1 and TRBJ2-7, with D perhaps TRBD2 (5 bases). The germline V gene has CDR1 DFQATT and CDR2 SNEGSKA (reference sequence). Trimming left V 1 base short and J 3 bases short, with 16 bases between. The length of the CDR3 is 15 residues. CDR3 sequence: CSARGAIEGGYEQYF. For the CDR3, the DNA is TGCAGTGCTAGAGGAGCCATCGAAGGAGGCTACGAGCAGTACTTC.

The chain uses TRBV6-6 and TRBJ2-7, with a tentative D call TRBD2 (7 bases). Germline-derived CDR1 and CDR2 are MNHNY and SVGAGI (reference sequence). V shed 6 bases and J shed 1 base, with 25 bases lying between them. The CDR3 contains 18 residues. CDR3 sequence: CASRDQGHFGLGSYEQYF. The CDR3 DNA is TGTGCCAGCAGAGACCAGGGACACTTCGGACTAGGTTCCTACGAGCAGTACTTC.

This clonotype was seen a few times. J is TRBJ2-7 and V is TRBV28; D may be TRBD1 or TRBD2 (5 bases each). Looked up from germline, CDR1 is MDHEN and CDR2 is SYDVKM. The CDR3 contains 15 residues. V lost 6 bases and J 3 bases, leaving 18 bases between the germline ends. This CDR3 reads CASSQGRGRFYEQYF. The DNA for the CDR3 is TGTGCCAGCAGCCAAGGACGGGGACGGTTCTACGAGCAGTACTTC.